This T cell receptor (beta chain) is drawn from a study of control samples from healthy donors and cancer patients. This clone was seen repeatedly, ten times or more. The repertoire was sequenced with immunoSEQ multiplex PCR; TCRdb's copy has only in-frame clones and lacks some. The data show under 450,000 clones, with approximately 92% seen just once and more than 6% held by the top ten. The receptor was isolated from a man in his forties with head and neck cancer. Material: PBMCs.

The CDR3 spells CASSSVRTHTEAFF. In nucleotides, the CDR3 is TGTGCCAGCAGCTCCGTGAGGACCCACACTGAAGCTTTCTTT. The V and J genes are TRBV5-6 and TRBJ1-1; D uncertain. Trimming removed 3 bases at V and 3 bases at J, with 12 bases between. Looked up from germline, CDR1 is SGHDT and CDR2 is YYEEEE. CDR3 length equals 14 residues.